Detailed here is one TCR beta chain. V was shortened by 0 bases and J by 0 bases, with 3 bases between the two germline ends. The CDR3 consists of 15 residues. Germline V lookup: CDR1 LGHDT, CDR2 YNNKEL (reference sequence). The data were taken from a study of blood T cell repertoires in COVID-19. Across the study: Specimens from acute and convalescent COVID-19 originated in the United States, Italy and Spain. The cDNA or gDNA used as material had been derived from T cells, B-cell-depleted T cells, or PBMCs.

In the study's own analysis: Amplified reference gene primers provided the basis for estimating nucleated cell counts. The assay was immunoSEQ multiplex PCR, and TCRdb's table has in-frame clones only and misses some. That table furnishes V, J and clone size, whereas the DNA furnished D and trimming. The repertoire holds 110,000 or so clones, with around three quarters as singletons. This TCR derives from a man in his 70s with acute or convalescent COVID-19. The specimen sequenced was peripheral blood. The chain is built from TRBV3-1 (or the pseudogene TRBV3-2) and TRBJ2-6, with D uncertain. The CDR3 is CASSQDSSGANVLTF. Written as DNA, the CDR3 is TGTGCCAGCAGCCAAGACAGCTCTGGGGCCAACGTCCTGACTTTC.